Reported below is one T cell receptor (beta chain). Original methodology: Researchers report that nucleated cell counts were estimated from reference gene primer amplification. Repertoires were generated with immunoSEQ multiplex PCR, while TCRdb's copy carries only in-frame clones and drops some. The DNA was the basis for D and trimming; V, J and clone size are from that table. The sample carries some 200,000 clones, more than 75% recorded once. The data originate from a study of blood T cell repertoires in COVID-19. Study summary: The United States, Italy and Spain were the sources of the acute and convalescent COVID-19 samples.

V lost 5 bases, J lost 3 bases, and 10 bases stayed unmatched. CDR3 length: 15 residues. Germline CDR1 is MNHEY and CDR2 is SMNVEV (reference sequence). The chain recombines TRBV27 with TRBJ2-7, with 7 bases matching TRBD2. The receptor's source is a man aged 40-50 years with active or convalescent COVID-19. The sample consisted of peripheral blood. In nucleotides, the CDR3 is TGTGCCAGCAGTCGTGAGAGCGGGACCTACTACGAGCAGTACTTC. The encoded protein is CASSRESGTYYEQYF.